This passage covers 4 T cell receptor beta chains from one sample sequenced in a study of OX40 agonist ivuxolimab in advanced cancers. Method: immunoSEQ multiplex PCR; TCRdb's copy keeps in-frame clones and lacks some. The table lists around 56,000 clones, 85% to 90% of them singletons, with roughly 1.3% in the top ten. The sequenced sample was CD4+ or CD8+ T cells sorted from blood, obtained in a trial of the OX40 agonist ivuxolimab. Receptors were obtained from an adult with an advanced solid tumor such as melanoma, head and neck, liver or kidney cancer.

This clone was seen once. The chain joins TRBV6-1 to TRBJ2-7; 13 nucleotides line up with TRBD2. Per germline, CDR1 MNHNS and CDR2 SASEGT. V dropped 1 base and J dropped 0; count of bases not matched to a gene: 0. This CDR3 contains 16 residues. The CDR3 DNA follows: TGTGCCAGCAGTGAAGGACTAGCGGGAGGCTCCTACGAGCAGTACTTC. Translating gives CASSEGLAGGSYEQYF.

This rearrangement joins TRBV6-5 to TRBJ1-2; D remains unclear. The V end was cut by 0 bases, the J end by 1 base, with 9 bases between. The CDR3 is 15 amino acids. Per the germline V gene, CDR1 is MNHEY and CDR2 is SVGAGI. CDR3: CASSYSGDFNYGYTF. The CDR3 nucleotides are TGTGCCAGCAGTTACTCTGGGGATTTTAACTATGGCTACACCTTC.

The CDR3 coding sequence is TGTGCCAGCAGCGGCGGGACAGAGGTCTACGAGCAGTACTTC. This gives the protein CASSGGTEVYEQYF. The chain uses TRBV6-5 and TRBJ2-7, with D perhaps TRBD1 (7 bases). CDR1 is MNHEY and CDR2 is SVGAGI in the germline V gene. Deletions cut 6 bases from V and 3 bases from J, with 15 bases between. This CDR3 spans 14 amino acids.

The chain's CDR3 is CASSLSFPLMNTEAFF. The CDR3 bases are TGTGCCAGCAGCTTATCCTTCCCCTTGATGAACACTGAAGCTTTCTTT. The chain uses TRBV7-8 and TRBJ1-1; D remains unclear. The ends were cut back, 2 bases at V and 0 bases at J, with 13 bases in the middle. The CDR3 has 16 residues. Germline-derived CDR1 and CDR2 are SGHVS and FQNEAQ. The whole variable domain, filled in from reference TRBV7-8 and TRBJ1-1, reads GAGVSQSPRYKVAKRGQDVALRCDPISGHVSLFWYQQALGQGPEFLTYFQNEAQLDKSGLPSDRFFAERPEGSVSTLKIQRTQQEDSAVYLCASSLSFPLMNTEAFFGQGTRLTVV.